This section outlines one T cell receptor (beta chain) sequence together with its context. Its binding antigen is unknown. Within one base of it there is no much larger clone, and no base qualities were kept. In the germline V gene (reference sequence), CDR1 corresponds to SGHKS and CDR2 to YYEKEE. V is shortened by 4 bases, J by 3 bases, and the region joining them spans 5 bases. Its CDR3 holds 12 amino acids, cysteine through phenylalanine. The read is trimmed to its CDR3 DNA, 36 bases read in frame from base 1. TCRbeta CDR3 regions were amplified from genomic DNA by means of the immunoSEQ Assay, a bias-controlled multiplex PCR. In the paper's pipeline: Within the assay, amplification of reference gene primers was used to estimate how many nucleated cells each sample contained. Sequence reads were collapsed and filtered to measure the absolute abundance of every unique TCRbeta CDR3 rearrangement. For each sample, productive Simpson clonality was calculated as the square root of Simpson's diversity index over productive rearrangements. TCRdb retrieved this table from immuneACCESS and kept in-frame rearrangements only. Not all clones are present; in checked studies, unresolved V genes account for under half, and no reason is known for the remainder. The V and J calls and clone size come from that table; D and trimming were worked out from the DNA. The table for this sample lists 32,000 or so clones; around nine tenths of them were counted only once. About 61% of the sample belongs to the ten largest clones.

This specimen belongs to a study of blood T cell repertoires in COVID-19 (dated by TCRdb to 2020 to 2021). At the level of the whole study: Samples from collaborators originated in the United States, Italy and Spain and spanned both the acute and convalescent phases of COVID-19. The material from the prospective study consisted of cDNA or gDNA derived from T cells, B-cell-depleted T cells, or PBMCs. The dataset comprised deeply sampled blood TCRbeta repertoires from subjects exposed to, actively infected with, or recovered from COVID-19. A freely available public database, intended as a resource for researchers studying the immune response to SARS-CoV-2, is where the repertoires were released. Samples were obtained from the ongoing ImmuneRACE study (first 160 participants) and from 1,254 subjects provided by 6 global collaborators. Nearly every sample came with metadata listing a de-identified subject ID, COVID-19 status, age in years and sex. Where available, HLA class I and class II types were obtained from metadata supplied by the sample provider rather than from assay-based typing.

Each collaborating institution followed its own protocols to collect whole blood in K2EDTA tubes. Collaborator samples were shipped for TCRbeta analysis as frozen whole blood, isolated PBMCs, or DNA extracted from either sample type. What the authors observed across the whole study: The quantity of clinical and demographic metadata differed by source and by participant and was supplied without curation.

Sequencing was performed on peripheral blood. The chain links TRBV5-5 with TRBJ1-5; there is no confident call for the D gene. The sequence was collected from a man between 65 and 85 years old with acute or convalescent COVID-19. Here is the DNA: TGTGCCAGCAGCCTTTACAATCAGCCCCAGCATTTT. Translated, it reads CASSLYNQPQHF.